This TCR beta chain was profiled in a study of blood T cell repertoires in COVID-19. Overall study: Samples came from the United States, Italy and Spain, spanning acute and convalescent COVID-19. T cells, B-cell-depleted T cells, or PBMCs provided the cDNA or gDNA that served as material.

Using immunoSEQ multiplex PCR, the repertoire was profiled, and TCRdb retains in-frame clones only, with some absent. The sample carries approximately 200,000 clones, about four fifths recorded once. Remarks on this clone: The DNA is omitted, as the CDR3 cannot be located on it reliably, and the CDR3 follows TCRdb's listing.

In germline, CDR1 is ENHRY, CDR2 SYGVKD. The CDR3 has 14 residues if both end residues are counted. This chain links TRBV10-3 with TRBJ2-1; the tabulated D call, TRBD2, remains unverified against the DNA. The receptor's source is a man between 35 and 55 years old who had recovered from COVID-19. The sample consisted of PBMCs or T cells enriched from blood (not recorded which). The CDR3: CASRGDFGPGGQFF.